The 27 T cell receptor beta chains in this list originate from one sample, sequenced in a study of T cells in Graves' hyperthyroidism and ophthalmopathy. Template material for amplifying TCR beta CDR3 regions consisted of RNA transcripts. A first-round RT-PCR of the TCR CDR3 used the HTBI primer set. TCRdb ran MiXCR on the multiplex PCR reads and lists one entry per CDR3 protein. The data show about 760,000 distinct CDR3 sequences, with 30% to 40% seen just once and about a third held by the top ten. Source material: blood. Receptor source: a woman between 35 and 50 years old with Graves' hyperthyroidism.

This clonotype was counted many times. The CDR3 coding sequence is TGTGCCAGTAGATTAATTGGTAGCAATCAGCCCCAGCATTTT. It codes for CASRLIGSNQPQHF. This chain joins TRBV19 and TRBJ1-5; D is uncertain. The CDR3 covers 14 residues. The germline V and J ends were trimmed by 6 bases and 0 bases, with 9 bases remaining between them. Germline V gene lookup returns CDR1 LNHDA and CDR2 SQIVND (reference sequence).

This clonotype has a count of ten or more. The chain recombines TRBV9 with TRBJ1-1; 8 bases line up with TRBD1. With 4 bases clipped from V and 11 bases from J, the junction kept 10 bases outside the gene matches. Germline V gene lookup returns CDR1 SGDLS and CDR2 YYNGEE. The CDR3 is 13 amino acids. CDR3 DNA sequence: TGTGCCAGCAGCCAAGGACAGGGTGGAGATGCTTTCTTT. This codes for CASSQGQGGDAFF.

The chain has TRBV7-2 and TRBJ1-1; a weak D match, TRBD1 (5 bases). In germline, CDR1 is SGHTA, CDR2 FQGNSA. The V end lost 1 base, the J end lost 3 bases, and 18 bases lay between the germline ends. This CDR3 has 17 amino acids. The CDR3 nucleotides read TGTGCCAGCAGCTTAGAGGGAATCCGGGACTCTCACACTGAAGCTTTCTTT. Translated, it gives CASSLEGIRDSHTEAFF.

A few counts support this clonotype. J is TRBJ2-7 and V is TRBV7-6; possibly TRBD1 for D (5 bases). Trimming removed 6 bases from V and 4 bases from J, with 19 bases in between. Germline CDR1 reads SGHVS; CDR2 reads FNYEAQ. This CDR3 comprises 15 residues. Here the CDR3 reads CASSSRRRGVYEQYF. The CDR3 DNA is TGTGCCAGCAGTTCCCGTCGAAGGGGCGTTTACGAGCAGTACTTC.

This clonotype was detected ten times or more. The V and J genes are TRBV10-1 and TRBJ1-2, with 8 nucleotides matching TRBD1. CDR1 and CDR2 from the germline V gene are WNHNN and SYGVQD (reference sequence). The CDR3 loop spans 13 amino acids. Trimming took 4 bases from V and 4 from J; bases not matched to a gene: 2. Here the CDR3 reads CASSGTGGYGYTF. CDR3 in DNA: TGCGCCAGCAGTGGAACAGGGGGCTATGGCTACACCTTC.

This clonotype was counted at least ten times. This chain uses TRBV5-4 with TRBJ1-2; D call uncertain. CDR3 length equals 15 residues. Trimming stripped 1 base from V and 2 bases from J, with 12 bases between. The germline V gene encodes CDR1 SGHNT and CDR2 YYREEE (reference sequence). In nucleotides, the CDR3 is TGTGCCAGCAGCTTGCCACCGACGGGCAACTATGGCTACACCTTC. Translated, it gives CASSLPPTGNYGYTF.

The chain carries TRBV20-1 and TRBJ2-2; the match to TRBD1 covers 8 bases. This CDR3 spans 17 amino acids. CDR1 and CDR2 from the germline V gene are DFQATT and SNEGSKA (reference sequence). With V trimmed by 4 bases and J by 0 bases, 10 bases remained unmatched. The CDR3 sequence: CSATRTGNFPNTGELFF. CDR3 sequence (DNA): TGCAGTGCTACACGGACAGGGAATTTTCCGAACACCGGGGAGCTGTTTTTT.

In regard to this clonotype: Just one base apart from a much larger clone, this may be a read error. CDR3 protein: CSVVGPSSGNTIHF. The DNA for the CDR3 is TGCAGCGTTGTAGGCCCGAGCTCTGGAAACACCATACATTTT. The chain uses TRBV29-1 and TRBJ1-3, with no clear D. Germline-derived CDR1 and CDR2 are SQVTM and ANQGSEA. The CDR3 is 14 residues long.

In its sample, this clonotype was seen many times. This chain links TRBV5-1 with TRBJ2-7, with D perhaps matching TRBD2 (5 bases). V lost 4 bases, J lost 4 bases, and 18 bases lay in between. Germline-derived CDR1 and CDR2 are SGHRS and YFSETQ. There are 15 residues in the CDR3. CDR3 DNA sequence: TGCGCCAGCAGCCCCCAAGGTCTAGCCGCATACGAGCAGTACTTC. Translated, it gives CASSPQGLAAYEQYF. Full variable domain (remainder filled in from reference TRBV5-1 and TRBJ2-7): KAGVTQTPRYLIKTRGQQVTLSCSPISGHRSVSWYQQTPGQGLQFLFEYFSETQRNKGNFPGRFSGRQFSNSRSEMNVSTLELGDSALYLCASSPQGLAAYEQYFGPGTRLTVT.

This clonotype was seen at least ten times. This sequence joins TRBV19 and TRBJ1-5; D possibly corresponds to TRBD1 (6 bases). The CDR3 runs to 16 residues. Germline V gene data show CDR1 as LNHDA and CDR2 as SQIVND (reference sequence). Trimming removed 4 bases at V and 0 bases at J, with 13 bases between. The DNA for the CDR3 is TGTGCCAGTAGTACTAGACAGGACTATAGCAATCAGCCCCAGCATTTT. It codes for CASSTRQDYSNQPQHF.

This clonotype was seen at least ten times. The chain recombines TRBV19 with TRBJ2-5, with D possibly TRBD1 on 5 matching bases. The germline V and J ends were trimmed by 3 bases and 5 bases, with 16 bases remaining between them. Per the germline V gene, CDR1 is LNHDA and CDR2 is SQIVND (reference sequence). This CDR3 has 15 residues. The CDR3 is CASSIGAGRQETQYF. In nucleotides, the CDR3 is TGTGCCAGTAGTATTGGGGCAGGTCGGCAGGAGACCCAGTACTTC. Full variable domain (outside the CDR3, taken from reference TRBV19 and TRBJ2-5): DGGITQSPKYLFRKEGQNVTLSCEQNLNHDAMYWYRQDPGQGLRLIYYSQIVNDFQKGDIAEGYSVSREKKESFPLTVTSAQKNPTAFYLCASSIGAGRQETQYFGPGTRLLVL.

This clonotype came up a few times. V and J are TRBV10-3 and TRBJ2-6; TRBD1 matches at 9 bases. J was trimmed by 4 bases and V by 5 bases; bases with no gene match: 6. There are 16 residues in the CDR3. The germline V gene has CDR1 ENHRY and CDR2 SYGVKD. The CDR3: CAISPGTGPGANVLTF. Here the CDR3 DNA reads TGTGCCATCAGTCCCGGGACAGGGCCCGGGGCCAACGTCCTGACTTTC.

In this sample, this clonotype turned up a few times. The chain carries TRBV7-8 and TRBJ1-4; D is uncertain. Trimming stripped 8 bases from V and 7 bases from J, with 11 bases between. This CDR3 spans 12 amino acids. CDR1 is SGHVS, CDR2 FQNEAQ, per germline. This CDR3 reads CASLANGEKLFF. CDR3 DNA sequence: TGTGCCAGCCTAGCGAACGGTGAAAAACTGTTTTTT.

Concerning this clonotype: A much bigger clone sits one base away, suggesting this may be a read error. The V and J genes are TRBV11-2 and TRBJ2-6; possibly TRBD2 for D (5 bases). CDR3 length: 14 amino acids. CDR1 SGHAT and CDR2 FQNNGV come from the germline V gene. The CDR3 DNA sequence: TGTGCCAGCAGCTCCTTGGTGGAGGCCAACGTCCTGGCTTTC. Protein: CASSSLVEANVLAF. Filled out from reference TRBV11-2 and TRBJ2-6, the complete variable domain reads EAGVAQSPRYKIIEKRQSVAFWCNPISGHATLYWYQQILGQGPKLLIQFQNNGVVDDSQLPKDRFSAERLKGVDSTLKIQPAKLEDSAVYLCASSSLVEANVLAFGAGSRLTVL.

This CDR3 is CASSASPGTSNEQYF. In nucleotides, the CDR3 is TGTGCCAGCAGTGCCTCACCCGGGACTAGCAACGAGCAGTACTTC. This chain uses TRBV25-1 with TRBJ2-7; 9 bases map to TRBD2. In germline, CDR1 is MGHDK, CDR2 SYGVNS. J lost 5 bases, V lost 4 bases, and 9 bases had no gene match. The CDR3 has 15 amino acids.

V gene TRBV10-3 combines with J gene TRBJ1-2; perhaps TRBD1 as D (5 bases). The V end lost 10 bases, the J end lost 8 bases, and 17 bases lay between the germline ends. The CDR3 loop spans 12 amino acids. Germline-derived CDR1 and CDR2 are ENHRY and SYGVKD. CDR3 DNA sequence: TGTGCCACCCAGAAGGGGTTTCGAGGCTACACCTTC. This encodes CATQKGFRGYTF.

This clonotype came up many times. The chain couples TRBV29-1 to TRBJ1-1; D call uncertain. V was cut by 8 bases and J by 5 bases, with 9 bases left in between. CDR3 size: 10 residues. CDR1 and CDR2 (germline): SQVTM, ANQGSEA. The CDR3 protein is CSILITEAFF. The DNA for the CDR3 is TGCAGCATCCTAATAACTGAAGCTTTCTTT.

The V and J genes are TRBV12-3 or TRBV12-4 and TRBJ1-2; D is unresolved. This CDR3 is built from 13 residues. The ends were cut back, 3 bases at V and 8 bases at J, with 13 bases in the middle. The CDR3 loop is CASSFMFDEGYTF. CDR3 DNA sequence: TGTGCCAGCAGTTTTATGTTCGACGAAGGCTACACCTTC.

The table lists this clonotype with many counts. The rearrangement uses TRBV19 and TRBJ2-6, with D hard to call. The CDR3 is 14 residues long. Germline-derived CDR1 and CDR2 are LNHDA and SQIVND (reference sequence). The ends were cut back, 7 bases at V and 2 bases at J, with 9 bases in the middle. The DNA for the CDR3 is TGTGCCAGTAAAGAGGATGCTGGGGCCAACGTCCTGACTTTC. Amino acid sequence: CASKEDAGANVLTF.

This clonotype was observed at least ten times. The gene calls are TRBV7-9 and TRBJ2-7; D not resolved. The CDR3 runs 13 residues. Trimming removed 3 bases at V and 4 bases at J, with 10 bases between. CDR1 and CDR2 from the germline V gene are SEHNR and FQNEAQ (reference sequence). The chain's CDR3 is CASSFGTHYEQYF. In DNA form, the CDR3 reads TGTGCCAGCAGCTTCGGCACTCATTACGAGCAGTACTTC.

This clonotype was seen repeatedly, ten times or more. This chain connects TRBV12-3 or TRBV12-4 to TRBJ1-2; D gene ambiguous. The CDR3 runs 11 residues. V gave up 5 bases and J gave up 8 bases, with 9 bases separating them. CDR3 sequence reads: CASSPKGGYTF. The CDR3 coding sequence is TGTGCCAGCAGTCCAAAGGGCGGCTACACCTTC.

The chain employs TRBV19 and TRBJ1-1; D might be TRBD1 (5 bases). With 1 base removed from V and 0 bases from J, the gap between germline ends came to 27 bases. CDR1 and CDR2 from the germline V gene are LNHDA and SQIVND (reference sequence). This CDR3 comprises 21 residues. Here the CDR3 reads CASSIVGARLEHEVMNTEAFF. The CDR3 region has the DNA TGTGCCAGTAGTATAGTTGGGGCAAGATTAGAACACGAAGTAATGAACACTGAAGCTTTCTTT.

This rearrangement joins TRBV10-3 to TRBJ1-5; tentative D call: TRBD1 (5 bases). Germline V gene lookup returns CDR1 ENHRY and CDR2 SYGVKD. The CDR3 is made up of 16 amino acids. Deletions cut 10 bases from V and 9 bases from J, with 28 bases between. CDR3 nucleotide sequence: TGTGCCAGCGCCCCGTACAGACAGTCCATAATCACGCCCCAGCATTTT. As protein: CASAPYRQSIITPQHF.

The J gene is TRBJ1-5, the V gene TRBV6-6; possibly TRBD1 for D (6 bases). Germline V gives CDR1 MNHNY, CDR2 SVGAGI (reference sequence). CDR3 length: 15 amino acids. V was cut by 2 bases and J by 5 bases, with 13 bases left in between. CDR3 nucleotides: TGTGCCAGCAGTTACCTCCGGGGGGCACATCAGCCCCAGCATTTT. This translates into CASSYLRGAHQPQHF.

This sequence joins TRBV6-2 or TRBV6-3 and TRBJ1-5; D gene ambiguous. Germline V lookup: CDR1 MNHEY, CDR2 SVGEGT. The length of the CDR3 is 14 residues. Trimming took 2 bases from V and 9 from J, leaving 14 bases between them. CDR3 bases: TGTGCCAGCAGTTACGGGTCAGCCTTAGGGCCCCAGCATTTT. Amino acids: CASSYGSALGPQHF.

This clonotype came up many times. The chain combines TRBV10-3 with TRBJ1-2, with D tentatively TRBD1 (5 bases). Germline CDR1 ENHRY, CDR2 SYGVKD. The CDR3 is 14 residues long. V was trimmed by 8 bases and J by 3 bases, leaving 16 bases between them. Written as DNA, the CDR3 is TGTGCCATCTGGGACGGGGGTCTGGACTATGGCTACACCTTC. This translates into CAIWDGGLDYGYTF.

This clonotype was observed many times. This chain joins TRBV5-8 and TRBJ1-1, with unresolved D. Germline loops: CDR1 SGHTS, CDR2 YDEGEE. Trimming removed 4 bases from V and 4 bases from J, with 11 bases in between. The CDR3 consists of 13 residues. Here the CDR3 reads CASSLIRATEAFF. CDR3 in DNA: TGTGCCAGCAGCCTGATAAGGGCCACTGAAGCTTTCTTT. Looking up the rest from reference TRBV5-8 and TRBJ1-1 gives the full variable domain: EAGVTQSPTHLIKTRGQQATLRCSPISGHTSVYWYQQALGLGLQFLLWYDEGEERNRGNFPPRFSGRQFPNYSSELNVNALELEDSALYLCASSLIRATEAFFGQGTRLTVV.